This TCR beta chain was profiled in a study of blood T cell repertoires in COVID-19 (dated by TCRdb to the early 2020s). With respect to the entire study: Collaborator samples came from the United States, Italy and Spain and covered acute and convalescent phases of COVID-19. The repertoires were made available in a free public database intended to serve as a resource for research on the immune response to SARS-CoV-2. HLA class I and class II types, where available, came from metadata supplied by the sample provider rather than from assay-based typing. The material from the prospective study consisted of cDNA or gDNA derived from T cells, B-cell-depleted T cells, or PBMCs. Subjects who had been exposed to COVID-19, were actively infected with it, or had recovered from it provided the deeply sampled blood TCRbeta repertoires that made up the dataset. The sample metadata nearly always contained a de-identified subject ID, COVID-19 status, age in years and sex. The samples were drawn from the first 160 participants of the ongoing ImmuneRACE study and from 1,254 subjects provided by 6 global collaborators. The paper as a whole reports these results and caveats: The amount of clinical and demographic metadata varied by source and participant and was provided uncurated.

Whole blood was collected in K2EDTA tubes by collaborating institutions according to the institutions' own protocols. Collaborator samples were shipped for TCRbeta analysis as frozen whole blood, isolated PBMCs, or DNA extracted from either sample type. TCRbeta CDR3 regions were amplified from genomic DNA by means of the immunoSEQ Assay, a bias-controlled multiplex PCR. The original methods were these. Nucleated cell counts per sample were estimated from amplification of reference gene primers within the assay. To quantify the absolute abundance of each unique TCRbeta CDR3 rearrangement, sequence reads were collapsed and filtered. For each sample, productive Simpson clonality was calculated as the square root of Simpson's diversity index across productive rearrangements. TCRdb carries this immuneACCESS record with in-frame sequences only. Its versions omit some clonotypes, under half of them owing to an unresolved V gene in the studies checked, with the rest unexplained. Clonal size and the V and J genes are those of that table, whereas D and trimming came from the DNA. In this sample the table shows about 480,000 clones, around 88% of which occur a single time. The ten largest clones take up 4.3% of the sample.

Note on this clone: The antigen it binds to is not known. A junction end diverges from the germline sequence, so it may reflect a read error.

From the germline V gene, CDR1 is SGHTA and CDR2 is FQGNSA. The CDR3 holds 13 amino acids from the cysteine to the phenylalanine. Just CDR3 DNA is preserved here, 39 bases in frame from base 1. Recombination connected TRBV7-2 to TRBJ2-7, with 9 bases in between that match TRBD2. Sequencing used peripheral blood. This TCR derives from a woman in her twenties or thirties with acute or convalescent COVID-19. The CDR3 has the sequence CASRLAGAYEQYF. At the DNA level, the sequence is TGTGCCAGCAGGTTAGCGGGGGCATACGAGCAGTACTTC.